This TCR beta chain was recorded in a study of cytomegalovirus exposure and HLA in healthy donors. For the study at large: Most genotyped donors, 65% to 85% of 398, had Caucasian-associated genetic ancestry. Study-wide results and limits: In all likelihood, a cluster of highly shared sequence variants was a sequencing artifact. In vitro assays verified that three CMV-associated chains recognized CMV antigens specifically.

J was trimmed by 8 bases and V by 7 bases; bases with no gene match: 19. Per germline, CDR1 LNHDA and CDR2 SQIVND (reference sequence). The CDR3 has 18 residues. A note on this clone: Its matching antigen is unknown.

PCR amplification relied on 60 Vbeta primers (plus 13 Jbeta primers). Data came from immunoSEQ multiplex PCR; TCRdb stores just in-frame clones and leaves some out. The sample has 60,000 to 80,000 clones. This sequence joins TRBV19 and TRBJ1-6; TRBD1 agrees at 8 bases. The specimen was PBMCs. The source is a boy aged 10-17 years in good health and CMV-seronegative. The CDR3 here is CASTPDRGRTAVYSPLHF. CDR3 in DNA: TGTGCCAGTACCCCCGACAGGGGAAGGACGGCGGTGTATTCACCCCTCCACTTT.